This is a list of T cell receptor beta chains from one sample in a study of shared clonotypes between healthy human individuals. Assay used: immunoSEQ multiplex PCR; TCRdb lists only in-frame clones, some missing. The sample lists about 2,200,000 clones, just over 90% occurring once. The sequenced sample consisted of naive CD8+ T cells from PBMCs. The source of these receptors is a young man in good health. Some clones in this sample may be carry-over from other donors' samples. Each CDR3 is given with its conserved first and last residue. D genes are given only for firm matches. Clone size is not always given. Where it is, it says once, few, many or a class for expanded clones.

.	TRBV5-1	.	TRBJ1-1	CASSWRAPAYTEAFF
.	TRBV13	.	TRBJ2-7	CASSLGGSWYEQYF
TRBD2	TRBV5-1	.	TRBJ2-2	CASSPGALGLAGVGELFF
TRBD1	TRBV18	once	TRBJ1-5	CASSRERGLNQPQHF
TRBD1	TRBV27	.	TRBJ2-7	CASSLRQGFYEQYF
.	TRBV6-5	.	TRBJ2-1	CASSYSDRASDEQFF
TRBD1	TRBV4-3	few	TRBJ1-1	CASSLDRGDTEAFF
TRBD1	TRBV10-2	.	TRBJ1-1	CASTTPGQGHTEAFF
.	TRBV7-9	few	TRBJ2-7	CASSLMYEQYF
TRBD1	TRBV2	.	TRBJ1-1	CASSGQGYPATTNTEAFF
.	TRBV7-6	.	TRBJ2-5	CASSLLFLKQETQYF
.	TRBV5-1	.	TRBJ2-2	CASSLRELPHDGELFF
.	TRBV5-1	.	TRBJ2-4	CASSPDFLRENIQYF
TRBD1	TRBV4-1	.	TRBJ1-1	CASSPIRDAGQGRTEAFF
TRBD1	TRBV5-4	.	TRBJ2-7	CASSSRTGGLYEQYF
.	TRBV18	.	TRBJ1-2	CASSPPSGGELNYGYTF
TRBD1	TRBV5-1	.	TRBJ2-7	CASSPKTGGFYEQYF
.	TRBV5-6	.	TRBJ2-7	CASSRWTYEQYF
TRBD1	TRBV2	.	TRBJ2-7	CASGDREPYEQYF
.	TRBV4-3	.	TRBJ2-7	CASSQGRTVNYEQYF
TRBD1	TRBV6-1	.	TRBJ1-5	CASRDRDFQPQHF
.	TRBV30	few	TRBJ1-1	CAWTRDGNTEAFF
.	TRBV7-3	.	TRBJ2-1	CASSPRGGKYNEQFF
TRBD1	TRBV6-1	once	TRBJ2-5	CASSSTGRETQYF
.	TRBV6-1	.	TRBJ1-2	CASSARKGVPYGYTF
TRBD1	TRBV10-3	once	TRBJ1-2	CAISEIRQGYKKQGYTF
TRBD1	TRBV28	.	TRBJ2-7	CASSLNRGDRYEQYF
TRBD1	TRBV5-1	.	TRBJ2-7	CASSFGQGKHEQYF
.	TRBV4-1	.	TRBJ1-3	CASSQDKAPSSGNTIYF
.	TRBV7-2	.	TRBJ1-2	CASSLGVGYGYTF
.	TRBV6-1	.	TRBJ2-7	CASSEYRGSFYEQYF
TRBD2	TRBV4-3	once	TRBJ2-1	CASSQAGGGRQTYNEQFF
.	TRBV6-6	once	TRBJ2-7	CASSSTYEQYF
.	TRBV11-2	.	TRBJ2-3	CASSTWRQKADTQYF
TRBD1	TRBV7-9	.	TRBJ2-7	CASSRDRGFYEQYF
TRBD1	TRBV5-6	.	TRBJ2-1	CASSLGTGQYNEQFF
.	TRBV5-4	few	TRBJ2-5	CASSLITKPPWEQYF